Here is one T cell receptor (beta chain) with its context. No cognate antigen has been identified for it. This may arise from a read error, as a much more abundant clone is one base away. Library preparation used 5' RACE. These reads were obtained on an Illumina HiSeq 2500. A second 7 to 11 cycle PCR used a sample-barcoded 5' primer and a J-beta primer mix. Each TCR beta cDNA molecule received a unique molecular identifier from a template-switch 5' adaptor carrying 12 random nucleotides. Each sample yielded at least 2.5 million CDR3-containing paired-end reads. First-strand cDNA was synthesized from all RNA with the Mint cDNA synthesis kit, primed by a TRBC-specific oligonucleotide. After uracil-DNA glycosylase treatment, a first 18-cycle PCR used universal primers M1SS and BC2_uni_R on all cDNA. As for how the authors treated the data: Each sample was normalized by randomly selecting 1 million high-quality reads, each carrying a distinct molecular identifier. Reads with shared molecular identifiers were discarded instead of being binned into consensus sequences. CDR3 identification, clonotype clustering and error correction used MiTCR with a Q25 quality threshold and the strictest error-elimination algorithm. A nonparametric unseen species model using Euler transformation provided a lower-bound estimate of total TCR beta diversity. TCRdb reanalyzed the raw reads on its own, using fastp at Q25 for trimming and MiXCR for clone calling, and kept in-frame beta chains. Entries that share a CDR3 protein sequence are merged under the most common genes and DNA. These V and J calls rely on TCRdb rather than the paper's analysis. This sample lists approximately 800,000 distinct CDR3 sequences; roughly 46% were detected once. Together, the top ten hold 18% of the sample.

Donors were 39 systemically healthy Caucasian individuals from Russia aged roughly 6 to 90 years. Roughly 9.5 milliliters of peripheral blood were drawn from each donor into EDTA-treated Vacutainer tubes. Ficoll-Paque density-gradient centrifugation was used to isolate PBMCs, with at least 6.5 million obtained per sample. Total RNA was extracted from PBMCs with Trizol reagent, with at least 6 micrograms obtained per sample. The percentages of naive CD45RAhigh/CD27high T cells were determined by flow cytometry on a PBMC aliquot from every donor. The germline V gene provides CDR1 SGHTA and CDR2 FQGNSA. The CDR3 holds 14 amino acids from the cysteine to the phenylalanine. This entry keeps only the CDR3 DNA: 42 bases, framed from base 1. The data stem from a study of blood T cells in healthy people across ages (dated by TCRdb to 2015 to 2017). Regarding the research as a whole: In model experiments, template switching captured about one uniquely barcoded TCR beta cDNA molecule for every two T cells. To track age-related changes in TCR beta repertoire diversity, the study relied on deep sequencing normalized with unique cDNA molecular identifiers. The donors were split into four age groups: young (average around 16 years), middle-aged (roughly 42), aged (more than 60) and long-lived (82). To avoid experimental bias, donors of different ages were randomly spread across the sequencing lanes. For two donors (one aged 18 to 30 and one aged 80 or older), the study analyzed two additional independent replicas of 1 million unique cDNA reads from the same blood draw. Broader findings and caveats from the paper: Observed TCR beta diversity per million T cells fell roughly linearly with age, and a significant reduction was already apparent by age about 38. Estimates of total diversity based on one million sequenced T cells were considered lower bounds and underestimates. Conclusive comparison of naive and antigen-experienced compartments was prevented by the profiling of bulk unsorted PBMCs. The CMV infection status of donors was not known, potentially confounding age-related changes in expanded clonotypes. There was a strong correlation between observed TCR beta diversity and the percentage of naive T cells measured by flow cytometry. Compared with the aged group, more naive CD4+ T cells, fewer expanded clones and increased TCR diversity were shown by the long-lived group, suggesting age selection.

The sample taken for sequencing was blood. This sequence uses TRBV7-2 and TRBJ2-5, with TRBD2 tentatively as D gene (5 bases match). The receptor comes from an elderly man in good health. The CDR3 loop reads CACSFQRNQETQYF. The DNA sequence follows: TGTGCCTGCAGCTTCCAGCGGAACCAAGAGACCCAGTACTTC.